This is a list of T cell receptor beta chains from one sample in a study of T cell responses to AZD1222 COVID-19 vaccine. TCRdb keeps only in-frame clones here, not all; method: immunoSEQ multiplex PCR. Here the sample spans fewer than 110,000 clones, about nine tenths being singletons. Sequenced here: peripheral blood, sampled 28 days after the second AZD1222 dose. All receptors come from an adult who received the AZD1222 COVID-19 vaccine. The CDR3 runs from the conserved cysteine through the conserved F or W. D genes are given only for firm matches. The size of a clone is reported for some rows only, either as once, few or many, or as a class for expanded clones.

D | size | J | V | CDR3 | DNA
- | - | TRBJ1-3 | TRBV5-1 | CASSFQRASGNTIYF | TGCGCCAGCAGCTTCCAACGGGCCTCTGGAAACACCATATATTTT
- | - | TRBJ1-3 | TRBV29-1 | CSVRLTGGNTIYF | TGCAGCGTACGCCTGACAGGAGGAAACACCATATATTTT
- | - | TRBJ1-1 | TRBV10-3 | CAISEYGNTEAFF | TGTGCCATCAGTGAGTACGGTAACACTGAAGCTTTCTTT
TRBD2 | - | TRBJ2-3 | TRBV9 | CASSPRLADTDTQYF | TGTGCCAGCAGCCCCCGACTAGCGGACACAGATACGCAGTATTTT
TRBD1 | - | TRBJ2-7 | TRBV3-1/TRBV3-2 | CASSPGRGPYEQYF | TGTGCCAGCAGCCCGGGCAGGGGGCCCTACGAGCAGTACTTC
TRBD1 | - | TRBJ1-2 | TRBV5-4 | CASSLGGTGGSYGYTF | TGTGCCAGCAGCTTGGGGGGGACAGGGGGATCCTATGGCTACACCTTC
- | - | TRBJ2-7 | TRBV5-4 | CASSLDRNYEQYF | TGTGCCAGCAGCCTCGACAGAAACTACGAGCAGTACTTC
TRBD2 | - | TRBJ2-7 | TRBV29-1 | CSVAGGMAEQYF | TGCAGCGTTGCGGGGGGGATGGCCGAGCAGTACTTC
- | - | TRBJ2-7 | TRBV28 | CASSRRRGRYEQYF | TGTGCCAGCAGCCGTCGGCGGGGCAGGTACGAGCAGTACTTC
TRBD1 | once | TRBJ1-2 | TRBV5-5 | CASSLARGQGYGYTF | TGTGCCAGCAGCTTGGCCAGGGGACAGGGCTATGGCTACACCTTC
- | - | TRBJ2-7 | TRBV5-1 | CASSLPGAYEQYF | TGCGCCAGCAGCTTGCCAGGGGCCTACGAGCAGTACTTC
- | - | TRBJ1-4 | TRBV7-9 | CASRTGILPTREKLFF | TGTGCCAGCAGGACGGGGATACTCCCGACGCGGGAAAAACTGTTTTTT
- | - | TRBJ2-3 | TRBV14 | CASSQGDTQYF | TGTGCCAGCAGCCAGGGAGATACGCAGTATTTT
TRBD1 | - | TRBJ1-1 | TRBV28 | CASRGTTGAAFF | TGTGCCAGCAGGGGGACGACAGGGGCGGCTTTCTTT
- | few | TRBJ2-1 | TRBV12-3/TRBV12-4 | CASSLDKYNEQFF | TGTGCCAGCAGTTTAGACAAGTACAATGAGCAGTTCTTC
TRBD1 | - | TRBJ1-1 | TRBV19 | CASRPRDRGSNTEAFF | TGTGCCAGTAGGCCTCGGGACAGGGGATCCAACACTGAAGCTTTCTTT
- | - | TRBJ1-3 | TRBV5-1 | CASSLGSGGNTIYF | TGCGCCAGCAGCCTCGGGAGTGGGGGAAACACCATATATTTT
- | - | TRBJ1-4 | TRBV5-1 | CASSLRTETNEKLFF | TGCGCCAGCAGCTTGAGGACAGAAACTAATGAAAAACTGTTTTTT
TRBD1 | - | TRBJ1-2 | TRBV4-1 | CASSQMTGLAGYTF | TGCGCCAGCAGCCAAATGACAGGGCTGGCTGGCTACACCTTC